The 18 T cell receptor beta chains below come from one sample, sequenced in a study of early T cells in non-severe SARS-CoV-2 infection. TCRdb processed the 5' RACE reads anew with MiXCR; each CDR3 protein has one entry. In the table there are roughly 63,000 distinct CDR3 sequences, approximately 13% of which are singletons. The source material was whole blood. The receptors stem from an adult who was a healthcare worker with PCR-confirmed SARS-CoV-2 infection or an uninfected control (not recorded which).

This clonotype has only a few counts. The chain joins TRBV29-1 to TRBJ1-2; unclear D gene. This CDR3 region has 12 residues. The germline CDR1 and CDR2 sequences are SQVTM and ANQGSEA. V shed 2 bases and J shed 8 bases, with 12 bases lying between them. The CDR3 loop reads CSVESGFEGYTF. The DNA for the CDR3 is TGCAGCGTTGAATCTGGGTTCGAGGGCTACACCTTC.

In its sample, this clonotype was seen many times. The J gene is TRBJ2-7, the V gene TRBV11-2; 7 bases align to TRBD1. The CDR3 consists of 16 residues. Germline CDR1 is SGHAT and CDR2 is FQNNGV. With 1 base clipped from V and 3 bases from J, the junction kept 9 bases outside the gene matches. This CDR3 is CASSLVFRTGDYEQYF. The CDR3 DNA follows: TGTGCCAGCAGCTTAGTGTTCCGGACAGGAGACTACGAGCAGTACTTC.

The table lists this clonotype with many counts. The chain uses TRBV18 and TRBJ1-6; no definite D call. CDR1 is KGHSH, CDR2 LQKENI, per germline. Trimming left V 3 bases short and J 10 bases short, with 16 bases between. This CDR3 region has 15 residues. The CDR3 is CASSPARASGSPLHF. CDR3 coding DNA: TGTGCCAGCTCACCCGCGCGCGCCTCCGGGTCACCCCTCCACTTT.

This clonotype was seen only a few times. The chain has TRBV4-2 and TRBJ1-6; D ambiguous. V gave up 0 bases and J gave up 11 bases, with 8 bases separating them. Germline CDR1 LGHNA, CDR2 YNFKEQ. The CDR3 runs to 13 residues. CDR3 sequence: CASSQDSRAPLHF. CDR3 DNA sequence: TGTGCCAGCAGCCAAGATTCGAGGGCACCCCTCCACTTT.

This chain links TRBV9 with TRBJ2-2; D unresolved. This CDR3 has 15 residues. Germline V gene lookup returns CDR1 SGDLS and CDR2 YYNGEE. Deletions cut 0 bases from V and 0 bases from J, with 6 bases between. The DNA for the CDR3 is TGTGCCAGCAGCGTAGAGACTGCGAACACCGGGGAGCTGTTTTTT. As protein: CASSVETANTGELFF.

At least ten counts were recorded for this clonotype. The rearrangement joins TRBV20-1 to TRBJ2-5; 9 bases agree with TRBD1. CDR3 length: 14 residues. Germline V CDR1 and CDR2: DFQATT, SNEGSKA (reference sequence). Unmatched junction bases numbered 7, after V lost 3 bases and J lost 5 bases. The CDR3 sequence is CSARMTGGGETQYF. The CDR3 region has the DNA TGCAGTGCTAGGATGACAGGGGGAGGCGAGACCCAGTACTTC.

This clonotype was counted between two and nine times. The chain has TRBV5-6 and TRBJ1-6; D call uncertain. Trimming shortened V by 0 bases and J by 5 bases, and 3 bases separated the two germline ends. Germline values: CDR1 SGHDT, CDR2 YYEEEE. This CDR3 region has 13 residues. The CDR3 nucleotides read TGTGCCAGCAGCTTGGTCCATAATTCACCCCTCCACTTT. As protein: CASSLVHNSPLHF.

This clonotype was observed at least ten times. The chain links TRBV5-5 to TRBJ1-2; 8 nucleotides line up with TRBD1. This CDR3 has 15 residues. V shed 0 bases and J 0 bases; nucleotides not matched to a gene: 1. Germline assignment: CDR1 SGHKS and CDR2 YYEKEE (reference sequence). The CDR3 spells CASSLGQGSNYGYTF. Written as DNA, the CDR3 is TGTGCCAGCAGCTTGGGACAGGGGTCTAACTATGGCTACACCTTC.

V usage is TRBV14 and J usage is TRBJ2-5, with D perhaps being TRBD1 or TRBD2 (5 bases each). Looked up from germline, CDR1 is SGHDN and CDR2 is FVKESK. The CDR3 runs to 13 residues. V was trimmed by 6 bases and J by 1 base, leaving 9 bases between them. The CDR3 DNA follows: TGTGCCAGCAGACGGGACGGCCAAGAGACCCAGTACTTC. Protein: CASRRDGQETQYF.

The V and J genes are TRBV7-2 and TRBJ1-1; 8 bases match TRBD1. This CDR3 has 14 residues. CDR1 is SGHTA, CDR2 FQGNSA, per germline. V gave up 4 bases and J gave up 5 bases; unmatched junction bases: 6. The CDR3 is CASSSRRGLTEAFF. DNA for the CDR3: TGTGCCAGCAGCTCCCGCAGGGGGCTAACTGAAGCTTTCTTT.

V usage is TRBV12-3 or TRBV12-4 and J usage is TRBJ2-5; 8 nucleotides agree with TRBD2. This CDR3 spans 15 amino acids. The J segment lost 5 bases and the V segment lost 2 bases, leaving 7 bases of the junction unmatched. The CDR3 bases are TGTGCCAGCAGTTTAAGTAGCGGGGTTATGGAGACCCAGTACTTC. Protein product: CASSLSSGVMETQYF.

This clonotype occurred many times. The chain is built from TRBV5-6 and TRBJ1-4; D perhaps matches TRBD1 (5 bases). Trimming removed 0 bases from V and 8 bases from J, with 11 bases in between. Germline-derived CDR1 and CDR2 are SGHDT and YYEEEE. The CDR3 spans 14 residues. Written as DNA, the CDR3 is TGTGCCAGCAGCTTGGACAGTCGGGGGGAAAAACTGTTTTTT. Translating gives CASSLDSRGEKLFF.

By sample fraction, this clonotype is medium-sized. This sequence joins TRBV20-1 and TRBJ1-2, with a possible D match to TRBD1 (6 bases). V was clipped by 8 bases and J by 6 bases, with 19 bases between them. The CDR3 is 13 residues long. From germline, CDR1 is DFQATT and CDR2 SNEGSKA (reference sequence). CDR3 in amino acids: CSSGGGAADGYTF. CDR3 nucleotides: TGCAGTTCTGGCGGGGGCGCAGCTGATGGCTACACCTTC.

This clonotype has ten or more counts. The chain combines TRBV27 with TRBJ2-7; a possible D gene is TRBD2 (6 bases). Germline assignment: CDR1 MNHEY and CDR2 SMNVEV (reference sequence). Trimming pared 3 bases from V and 0 bases from J, leaving 9 bases between. The CDR3 totals 14 residues. The CDR3 DNA reads as TGTGCCAGCAGTTTTTCCGGGAGCTCCTACGAGCAGTACTTC. Translating gives CASSFSGSSYEQYF.

J is TRBJ1-1 and V is TRBV3-1; a possible D gene is TRBD1 (6 bases). The germline V and J ends were trimmed by 1 base and 5 bases, with 11 bases remaining between them. This CDR3 contains 14 residues. Looked up from germline, CDR1 is LGHDT and CDR2 is YNNKEL (reference sequence). The CDR3 DNA sequence: TGTGCCAGCAGCCAAGCGGGGGCGGGAACTGAAGCTTTCTTT. It is translated as CASSQAGAGTEAFF.

This clonotype was recorded many times. This chain links TRBV25-1 with TRBJ1-4; 9 bases map to TRBD1. The CDR3 consists of 15 residues. Trimming cost V 5 bases and J 4 bases; bases outside gene matches: 5. Germline V gives CDR1 MGHDK, CDR2 SYGVNS. For the CDR3, the DNA is TGTGCCAGCAGTCAACAGGGGGCGGGTAATGAAAAACTGTTTTTT. This codes for CASSQQGAGNEKLFF.

This clonotype was observed many times. The rearrangement links TRBV20-1 to TRBJ1-5; no firm D call. V was clipped by 3 bases and J by 5 bases, with 11 bases between them. Germline CDR1 DFQATT, CDR2 SNEGSKA (reference sequence). This CDR3 has 13 amino acids. The CDR3 loop is CSARDGVDQPQHF. DNA of the CDR3: TGCAGTGCTAGGGATGGGGTGGATCAGCCCCAGCATTTT.

There are many counts of this clonotype. Written as DNA, the CDR3 is TGTGCCAGCAGCTTAGCGCAGAACACTGAAGCTTTCTTT. It is translated as CASSLAQNTEAFF. The chain combines TRBV7-2 with TRBJ1-1, with D unresolved. The V gene's germline CDR1 is SGHTA and CDR2 FQGNSA. V dropped 0 bases and J dropped 1 base, with 3 bases sitting between them. The CDR3 contains 13 residues. Full variable domain (missing parts from reference TRBV7-2 and TRBJ1-1): GAGVSQSPSNKVTEKGKDVELRCDPISGHTALYWYRQSLGQGLEFLIYFQGNSAPDKSGLPSDRFSAERTGGSVSTLTIQRTQQEDSAVYLCASSLAQNTEAFFGQGTRLTVV.